These 16 T cell receptor beta chains were sequenced from one sample in a study of shared clonotypes between healthy human individuals (TCRdb year 2020). The library came from the immunoSEQ multiplex PCR assay. TCRdb took this table from immuneACCESS and kept in-frame rearrangements with V and J called. Such tables lack part of the clones; where checked against another copy, unresolved V genes explain under half of the gap, and the rest is unexplained. The sample yields roughly 2.6 million clones; around 90% were counted once. Clones ranked in the top ten supply more than 0.12% of the sample. The sequenced material came from naive CD4+ T cells sorted from blood. Read against the paper, the sample's cell subset or site label means: CD45RA+ positively selected. The source is a man aged 18 to 30 in good health.

The chain uses TRBV5-1 and TRBJ2-7; maybe TRBD1 (5 bases). Trimming pared 0 bases from V and 1 base from J, leaving 8 bases between. Germline-derived CDR1 and CDR2 are SGHRS and YFSETQ. This CDR3 region has 14 residues. CDR3 nucleotide sequence: TGCGCCAGCAGCTTGGGTAAGGGGTCCTACGAGCAGTACTTC. Protein: CASSLGKGSYEQYF.

The J gene is TRBJ2-5, the V gene TRBV18, with D perhaps given as TRBD1 or TRBD2 (5 bases each). Trimming stripped 2 bases from V and 1 base from J, with 11 bases between. The length of the CDR3 is 15 residues. CDR1 KGHSH and CDR2 LQKENI come from the germline V gene. CDR3 residues: CASSPGAGGQETQYF. The CDR3, as DNA: TGTGCCAGCTCACCAGGGGCGGGCGGCCAAGAGACCCAGTACTTC.

The sample holds one count of this clone. CDR3 sequence reads: CASSPQELFF. The CDR3 bases are TGTGCCAGCAGCCCCCAGGAGCTGTTTTTT. The chain has TRBV7-2 and TRBJ2-2, with D uncertain. The CDR3 runs 10 residues. The V gene's germline CDR1 is SGHTA and CDR2 FQGNSA. Trimming took off 5 bases at V and 10 bases at J, with 5 bases between the two ends.

The chain uses TRBV18 and TRBJ2-4; 8 bases fit TRBD1. The trim removed 6 bases at V and 7 bases at J, leaving 11 bases unmatched. The CDR3 is 15 residues long. Germline V lookup: CDR1 KGHSH, CDR2 LQKENI. CDR3: CASSPQQGVLNIQYF. As DNA, the CDR3 is TGTGCCAGCTCTCCTCAACAGGGGGTTCTGAACATTCAGTACTTC.

The rearrangement joins TRBV4-1 to TRBJ2-3; D is possibly TRBD1 or TRBD2 (5 bases each). The V and J ends lost 5 bases and 3 bases respectively, with 15 bases between them. This CDR3 is built from 15 residues. CDR1 is MGHRA and CDR2 is YSYEKL in the germline V gene. CDR3 protein: CASSVGTAPTDTQYF. CDR3 coding DNA: TGCGCCAGCAGCGTAGGGACGGCACCTACAGATACGCAGTATTTT.

The rearrangement uses TRBV10-3 and TRBJ2-5; perhaps TRBD1 as D (6 bases). Germline V gene lookup returns CDR1 ENHRY and CDR2 SYGVKD. V was trimmed by 4 bases and J by 5 bases, leaving 11 bases between them. This CDR3 contains 13 residues. CDR3 DNA sequence: TGTGCCATCAGTGCAACAGGGCTGGAGACCCAGTACTTC. Translated: CAISATGLETQYF.

The sample holds a few counts of this clone. This chain joins TRBV7-6 and TRBJ2-7; D remains ambiguous. CDR1 is SGHVS, CDR2 FNYEAQ, per germline. Trimming left V 1 base short and J 4 bases short, with 5 bases between. This CDR3 comprises 12 residues. The CDR3 spells CASSLDAYEQYF. CDR3 in DNA: TGTGCCAGCAGCTTAGATGCGTACGAGCAGTACTTC.

The chain combines TRBV6-1 with TRBJ1-1; 11 bases line up with TRBD1. V lost 7 bases and J lost 3; bases outside the gene matches: 4. This CDR3 comprises 14 residues. Germline-derived CDR1 and CDR2 are MNHNS and SASEGT. CDR3 protein: CASTGQGAHTEAFF. The DNA of the CDR3 is TGTGCCAGCACCGGACAGGGGGCCCACACTGAAGCTTTCTTT.

The chain joins TRBV19 to TRBJ2-2, with D hard to call. Trimming took 4 bases from V and 2 from J, leaving 8 bases between them. The V gene's germline CDR1 is LNHDA and CDR2 SQIVND (reference sequence). The CDR3 totals 14 residues. The CDR3 region has the DNA TGTGCCAGTAGTACAATACGCAACACCGGGGAGCTGTTTTTT. This codes for CASSTIRNTGELFF.

Worth noting for this clone: The same CDR3 can be traced to other DNA sequences in this sample. The chain is built from TRBV4-1 and TRBJ2-3, with D uncertain. V lost 1 base and J lost 2, with 4 bases in between. This CDR3 has 13 amino acids. Germline CDR1 MGHRA, CDR2 YSYEKL. CDR3 protein: CASSQVYTDTQYF. CDR3 bases: TGCGCCAGCAGCCAAGTATACACAGATACGCAGTATTTT.

The rearrangement uses TRBV4-3 and TRBJ2-5; 8 bases are shared with TRBD2. J was trimmed by 5 bases and V by 0 bases; bases with no gene match: 8. Germline loops: CDR1 LGHNA, CDR2 YSLEER. The CDR3 spans 16 residues. The CDR3 reads CASSQDSSGSGETQYF. The CDR3 region has the DNA TGCGCCAGCAGCCAAGATTCCAGCGGGAGCGGGGAGACCCAGTACTTC.

The chain is built from TRBV28 and TRBJ2-7; the D gene is possibly TRBD2 (5 bases). The CDR3 is 16 amino acids. Germline CDR1 MDHEN, CDR2 SYDVKM. The germline V and J ends were trimmed by 8 bases and 0 bases, with 20 bases remaining between them. The CDR3 spells CASVPNAGRDSYEQYF. The DNA of the CDR3 is TGTGCCAGCGTACCGAACGCGGGCCGGGACTCCTACGAGCAGTACTTC. Supplemented by reference TRBV28 and TRBJ2-7, the full variable domain reads DVKVTQSSRYLVKRTGEKVFLECVQDMDHENMFWYRQDPGLGLRLIYFSYDVKMKEKGDIPEGYSVSREKKERFSLILESASTNQTSMYLCASVPNAGRDSYEQYFGPGTRLTVT.

Remarks on this clone: This sample includes further DNA sequences coding for the same CDR3. V usage is TRBV5-1 and J usage is TRBJ2-1; 8 positions match TRBD1. Germline trimming cut 0 bases from V and 7 bases from J; bases unmatched to any gene: 0. The germline V gene has CDR1 SGHRS and CDR2 YFSETQ. The CDR3 runs to 13 residues. The CDR3 bases are TGCGCCAGCAGCTTGGGGGACAGGAATGAGCAGTTCTTC. Protein product: CASSLGDRNEQFF.

The rearrangement links TRBV7-2 to TRBJ1-3; D not resolved. V was pared by 6 bases and J by 4 bases, with 13 bases between. Germline-derived CDR1 and CDR2 are SGHTA and FQGNSA. CDR3 length: 14 residues. This CDR3 is CASSFKGGGNTIYF. The CDR3 DNA reads TGTGCCAGCAGTTTCAAGGGAGGAGGAAACACCATATATTTT.

The chain combines TRBV6-1 with TRBJ1-4, with D unresolved. The CDR3 extends over 13 amino acids. Trimming took 7 bases from V and 3 from J, leaving 9 bases between them. Germline CDR1 reads MNHNS; CDR2 reads SASEGT. The CDR3 sequence: CASNRQPNEKLFF. The CDR3 coding sequence is TGTGCCAGCAATAGGCAGCCTAATGAAAAACTGTTTTTT.

This clone has only one observation. The chain links TRBV28 to TRBJ1-2, with D uncertain. CDR1 and CDR2 from the germline V gene are MDHEN and SYDVKM. Trimming cost V 2 bases and J 5 bases, with 18 bases left between them. There are 16 residues in the CDR3. CDR3 sequence (DNA): TGTGCCAGCAGTTTAGCCACCGGAGGGTTAGGGTATGGCTACACCTTC. This gives the protein CASSLATGGLGYGYTF.